These T cell receptor beta chains were read from a single sample in a study of blood T cell repertoires in COVID-19. The data were produced by immunoSEQ multiplex PCR, yet TCRdb's version contains in-frame clones alone and is incomplete. In the table there are approximately 300,000 clones, 90% of which are singletons. Sequencing used PBMCs or T cells enriched from blood (not recorded which). These receptors originate from a man aged 60 to 75 who had recovered from COVID-19. Each CDR3 is given with its conserved first and last residue. Each record gives: D gene, V gene, J gene, CDR3 protein, CDR3 DNA. A D gene is named only where the DNA matches it firmly.

d_gene: TRBD1
v_gene: TRBV7-6
j_gene: TRBJ1-5
CDR3aa: CASSLTGGSQPQHF
CDR3nt: TGTGCCAGCAGCTTGACAGGGGGCTCTCAGCCCCAGCATTTT

d_gene: TRBD1
v_gene: TRBV5-6
j_gene: TRBJ1-5
CDR3aa: CASSWGQHNQPQHF
CDR3nt: TGTGCCAGCAGCTGGGGACAGCACAATCAGCCCCAGCATTTT

d_gene: -
v_gene: TRBV4-3
j_gene: TRBJ2-1
CDR3aa: CASSQGAMSSYNEQFF
CDR3nt: TGCGCCAGCAGCCAAGGGGCGATGAGCTCCTACAATGAGCAGTTCTTC

d_gene: TRBD2
v_gene: TRBV28
j_gene: TRBJ2-5
CDR3aa: CASSIPGLAPHGETQYF
CDR3nt: TGTGCCAGCAGTATACCGGGACTAGCTCCTCACGGGGAGACCCAGTACTTC

d_gene: -
v_gene: TRBV3-1/TRBV3-2
j_gene: TRBJ2-5
CDR3aa: CASSHTNRASGETQYF
CDR3nt: TGTGCCAGCAGCCACACGAACAGGGCATCGGGAGAGACCCAGTACTTC

d_gene: TRBD2
v_gene: TRBV7-8
j_gene: TRBJ2-7
CDR3aa: CASSPHLAGDYEQYF
CDR3nt: TGTGCCAGCAGCCCACACCTAGCGGGAGACTACGAGCAGTACTTC

d_gene: -
v_gene: TRBV11-2
j_gene: TRBJ2-5
CDR3aa: CASSLRSSVEETQYF
CDR3nt: TGTGCCAGCAGCTTAAGATCTAGCGTCGAAGAGACCCAGTACTTC

d_gene: -
v_gene: TRBV18
j_gene: TRBJ1-1
CDR3aa: CASSYPGIGGGTEAFF
CDR3nt: TGTGCCAGCTCGTATCCAGGGATCGGGGGAGGCACTGAAGCTTTCTTT

d_gene: -
v_gene: TRBV9
j_gene: TRBJ1-2
CDR3aa: CASSPGGGLGWDGYTF
CDR3nt: TGTGCCAGCAGCCCCGGCGGGGGGTTAGGATGGGATGGCTACACCTTC

d_gene: TRBD1
v_gene: TRBV7-9
j_gene: TRBJ1-3
CDR3aa: CASSLRDRLSGNTIYF
CDR3nt: TGTGCCAGCAGCCTCCGGGACAGGCTCTCTGGAAACACCATATATTTT

d_gene: TRBD1
v_gene: TRBV5-1
j_gene: TRBJ1-2
CDR3aa: CASSVGTEQNF
CDR3nt: TGCGCCAGCAGCGTGGGGACAGAACAAAACTTC

d_gene: TRBD2
v_gene: TRBV5-4
j_gene: TRBJ2-5
CDR3aa: CASSSVLAGEETQYF
CDR3nt: TGTGCCAGCAGCTCGGTGCTAGCGGGGGAAGAGACCCAGTACTTC